Presented here are 21 T cell receptor beta chains from one specimen sequenced in a study of beta chain features in type 1 diabetes. General study results and limits: All four CD4+ subsets from Type 1 diabetes patients carried moderately but significantly shorter TCRB CDR3s.

The antigens of these receptors remain unknown. The authors reverse transcribed all of the isolated RNA, so sequencing captured expressed TCRB transcripts. The assay was immunoSEQ multiplex PCR, and TCRdb's table has in-frame clones only and misses some. The sample records 120,000 or so clones, roughly 17% being singletons. Sequencing input: central memory CD4+ T cells from blood. These receptors all come from a man between 18 and 29 years old with type 1 diabetes.

This clone was picked up a small number of times. The V call is TRBV14, the J call TRBJ1-1; unclear D gene. CDR1 and CDR2 (germline): SGHDN, FVKESK. The V gene lost 0 bases and the J gene lost 10 bases, with 12 bases spanning the gap. This CDR3 spans 13 amino acids. CDR3 coding DNA: TGTGCCAGCAGCCAAGATCTACAGTCGGGAGCTTTCTTT. Protein sequence: CASSQDLQSGAFF.

Only a few counts were recorded for this clone. The rearrangement uses TRBV7-2 and TRBJ1-4; 8 bases line up with TRBD1. Germline assignment: CDR1 SGHTA and CDR2 FQGNSA. This CDR3 comprises 14 residues. V dropped 5 bases and J dropped 8; count of bases not matched to a gene: 7. In nucleotides, the CDR3 is TGTGCCAGCAGCCCAGGACAGGGTAGCGAAAAACTGTTTTTT. Translating it yields CASSPGQGSEKLFF.

This clone was detected a few times. V usage is TRBV7-8 and J usage is TRBJ2-1, with D possibly called TRBD1 or TRBD2 (7 bases each). The CDR3 is 15 amino acids. V lost 5 bases and J lost 5, with 16 bases in between. Germline CDR1 is SGHVS and CDR2 is FQNEAQ. The CDR3 region is CASSPGGAGNNEQFF. CDR3 bases: TGTGCCAGCAGCCCAGGGGGAGCGGGGAACAATGAGCAGTTCTTC.

The chain couples TRBV12-2 to TRBJ1-5; the table's D call TRBD1 went unverified against the DNA. TRBV12-2 is a listed pseudogene. This CDR3 comprises 14 residues. The chain's CDR3 is CASRSGWKNQPQHF. The CDR3 DNA reads TGTGCAAGTCGCTCAGGGTGGAAGAATCAGCCCCAGCATTTT.

This clone was seen more than once but under ten times. The chain carries TRBV11-1 and TRBJ2-3; D remains unclear. The V end lost 3 bases, the J end lost 5 bases, and 3 bases lay between the germline ends. The germline V gene has CDR1 SGHAT and CDR2 FQDESV (reference sequence). CDR3 length: 11 residues. CDR3 nucleotide sequence: TGTGCCAGCAGCTTCGGAGATACGCAGTATTTT. Translating it yields CASSFGDTQYF.

The chain recombines TRBV10-2 with TRBJ2-1, with 7 bases that match TRBD2. The germline CDR1 and CDR2 sequences are WSHSY and SAAADI. The CDR3 length is 13 residues. V lost 7 bases to trimming and J lost 7 bases; unmatched junction nucleotides: 7. The DNA of the CDR3 is TGCGCCAGCAAAGTAGACGGGGGGAATGAGCAGTTCTTC. As protein: CASKVDGGNEQFF.

This clone has just one count. J is TRBJ2-1 and V is TRBV12-5; D not resolved. V gave up 1 base and J gave up 9 bases, with 7 bases separating them. CDR1 LGHNT and CDR2 FRNRAP come from the germline V gene. This CDR3 comprises 12 residues. CDR3 protein: CASGLGDSEQFF. The CDR3 coding sequence is TGTGCTAGTGGTTTGGGGGATTCTGAGCAGTTCTTC.

The chain links TRBV6-5 to TRBJ1-1; D might be TRBD1 (6 bases). The CDR3 totals 14 residues. V lost 4 bases, J lost 1 base, and 10 bases lay in between. Germline CDR1 and CDR2: MNHEY and SVGAGI. The CDR3 DNA reads as TGTGCCAGCAGTTGGGTGACAGGGAACACTGAAGCTTTCTTT. Translating gives CASSWVTGNTEAFF.

The chain employs TRBV6-7 and TRBJ1-5, with D possibly matching TRBD1 (5 bases). TRBV6-7 is known as an ORF, though its function is uncertain. V was cut by 5 bases and J by 7 bases, with 12 bases left in between. The length of the CDR3 is 13 residues. CDR3 DNA sequence: TGTGCCAGCAGTACGGGCTGGGACCAGCCCCAGCATTTT. This sequence encodes CASSTGWDQPQHF.

The rearrangement uses TRBV19 and TRBJ2-6; tentative D call: TRBD1 (5 bases). V gave up 3 bases and J gave up 1 base, with 10 bases separating them. Germline V lookup: CDR1 LNHDA, CDR2 SQIVND (reference sequence). The CDR3 spans 16 residues. CDR3 sequence reads: CASSIRTLSGANVLTF. Written as DNA, the CDR3 is TGTGCCAGTAGTATTCGGACACTTTCTGGGGCCAACGTCCTGACTTTC.

This clone was seen at least ten times. The chain carries TRBV7-2 and TRBJ2-2; D remains ambiguous. Looked up from germline, CDR1 is SGHTA and CDR2 is FQGNSA. This CDR3 contains 14 residues. Trimming left V 1 base short and J 6 bases short, with 9 bases between. The CDR3 region has the DNA TGTGCCAGCAGCTTAGGACCGTTTCCCGGGGAGCTGTTTTTT. It translates to CASSLGPFPGELFF.

The chain joins TRBV19 to TRBJ2-1; no reliable D call. Germline CDR1 is LNHDA and CDR2 is SQIVND (reference sequence). V was clipped by 6 bases and J by 9 bases, with 9 bases between them. The CDR3 consists of 11 residues. The CDR3 protein is CASRGQGEQFF. The CDR3 DNA sequence: TGTGCCAGTAGAGGTCAAGGTGAGCAGTTCTTC.

This clone was recorded a few times. The germline gene is not matched at one end of the junction; a read error may be the cause. This rearrangement joins TRBV5-6 to TRBJ2-1; D is possibly TRBD1 (5 bases). Germline values: CDR1 SGHDT, CDR2 YYEEEE. The CDR3 contains 14 residues. The CDR3 DNA reads TGTTCCAGCAGAGAGGAAGGCAGGGCCAATGAGCAGTTCTTC. It encodes CSSREEGRANEQFF.

This clone was seen many times. The CDR3 is CASLKTGLNTEAFF. CDR3 sequence (DNA): TGTGCCAGCCTTAAGACAGGCCTGAACACTGAAGCTTTCTTT. The chain links TRBV6-6 to TRBJ1-1; TRBD1 is a possible D gene (6 bases). This CDR3 has 14 amino acids. Germline values: CDR1 MNHNY, CDR2 SVGAGI (reference sequence). The V gene lost 8 bases and the J gene lost 0 bases, with 13 bases spanning the gap.

In this sample, this clone turned up once. V is TRBV5-4 and J is TRBJ2-3, with TRBD2 matching 8 bases. CDR1 SGHNT and CDR2 YYREEE come from the germline V gene (reference sequence). The CDR3 is 15 residues long. Unmatched junction bases numbered 9, after V lost 0 bases and J lost 9 bases. CDR3: CASSLAGLESVTQYF. CDR3 coding DNA: TGTGCCAGCAGCTTGGCGGGACTAGAGAGCGTCACGCAGTATTTT. The full variable domain, in which reference TRBV5-4 and TRBJ2-3 provide the parts outside the CDR3, is ETGVTQSPTHLIKTRGQQVTLRCSSQSGHNTVSWYQQALGQGPQFIFQYYREEENGRGNFPPRFSGLQFPNYSSELNVNALELDDSALYLCASSLAGLESVTQYFGPGTRLTVL.

The rearrangement uses TRBV7-2 and TRBJ2-7, with D possibly matching TRBD1 (6 bases). Germline V gene sequence: CDR1 SGHTA, CDR2 FQGNSA. CDR3 length: 14 residues. V was shortened by 4 bases and J by 0 bases, with 10 bases between the two germline ends. CDR3 in DNA: TGTGCCAGCAGCTCTAACAGGGCCTCCTACGAGCAGTACTTC. The encoded protein is CASSSNRASYEQYF. Together with reference TRBV7-2 and TRBJ2-7, the CDR3 gives the full variable domain: GAGVSQSPSNKVTEKGKDVELRCDPISGHTALYWYRQSLGQGLEFLIYFQGNSAPDKSGLPSDRFSAERTGGSVSTLTIQRTQQEDSAVYLCASSSNRASYEQYFGPGTRLTVT.

This clone was observed a handful of times. The J gene is TRBJ2-1, the V gene TRBV29-1, with D tentatively TRBD1 or TRBD2 (5 bases each). Germline assignment: CDR1 SQVTM and CDR2 ANQGSEA. The V end was cut by 5 bases, the J end by 0 bases, with 17 bases between. This CDR3 has 16 amino acids. The DNA for the CDR3 is TGCAGCGTTAAATACCAGGGACCCCGCTCCTACAATGAGCAGTTCTTC. Translated: CSVKYQGPRSYNEQFF.

This clone has just a few counts. The J gene is TRBJ2-7, the V gene TRBV18; tentative D call: TRBD2 (6 bases). The V end lost 6 bases, the J end lost 0 bases, and 12 bases lay between the germline ends. CDR3 size: 14 residues. Germline V lookup: CDR1 KGHSH, CDR2 LQKENI. The CDR3 reads CASSPSLASYEQYF. CDR3 bases: TGTGCCAGCTCCCCATCACTAGCCTCCTACGAGCAGTACTTC.

V and J are TRBV9 and TRBJ2-3, with a possible D match to TRBD2 (6 bases). Deletions cut 0 bases from V and 1 base from J, with 12 bases between. Germline V CDR1 and CDR2: SGDLS, YYNGEE. The CDR3 consists of 16 residues. The CDR3 DNA is TGTGCCAGCAGCGTAGGCGGGCGGGGTCGCACAGATACGCAGTATTTT. This gives the protein CASSVGGRGRTDTQYF.

This clone was observed a handful of times. The genes are TRBV29-1 and TRBJ1-6; D is unclear. Trimming removed 2 bases from V and 6 bases from J, with 8 bases in between. The CDR3 runs 13 residues. Germline V gives CDR1 SQVTM, CDR2 ANQGSEA. CDR3 loop: CSVEITANSPLHF. In DNA, the CDR3 is TGCAGCGTTGAAATAACAGCTAATTCACCCCTCCACTTT.

This rearrangement joins TRBV6-1 to TRBJ2-7; D possibly corresponds to TRBD2 (6 bases). The ends were cut back, 1 base at V and 5 bases at J, with 15 bases in the middle. The germline V gene encodes CDR1 MNHNS and CDR2 SASEGT. There are 15 residues in the CDR3. The CDR3, as DNA: TGTGCCAGCAGTGAAGGTAATGGACGGAGGGACGAGCAGTACTTC. The encoded protein is CASSEGNGRRDEQYF.